The following is a TCR beta chain sequence with its context. Trimming removed 3 bases from V and 8 bases from J, with 11 bases in between. The CDR3 is made up of 13 amino acids. Germline V gene lookup returns CDR1 SEHNR and CDR2 FQNEAQ (reference sequence). The sequencing of unsorted PBMC DNA took place on ten immunoSEQ deep assay plates. As handled by the study authors: Filtering differed for immunoSEQ, which gave only junction sequences without quality scores. Assay: immunoSEQ multiplex PCR; the TCRdb copy retains only in-frame clones and omits some. D and trimming come from the DNA, and the V and J calls and clone size come from that table. The sample records 400,000 to 500,000 clones, 60% to 85% being singletons. These data belong to a study of shared clonotypes between healthy human individuals.

The sample comprised PBMCs. The chain links TRBV7-9 to TRBJ2-1; weak D call: TRBD2 (5 bases). The receptor comes from a woman in her thirties or forties in good health. Some clones in this sample may be carry-over from other donors' samples. CDR3 loop: CASSFLLVYEQFF. The CDR3 region has the DNA TGTGCCAGCAGCTTTCTACTAGTTTATGAGCAGTTCTTC.